The 17 T cell receptor beta chains given below trace back to one sample, sequenced in a study of cytomegalovirus exposure and HLA in healthy donors. Amplification used 60 Vbeta primers and 13 Jbeta primers. Generated by immunoSEQ multiplex PCR, the TCRdb table keeps only in-frame clones and is missing some. The data show about 120,000 clones, 70% to 90% seen once. The sample consisted of PBMCs. These receptors all come from a man aged 40-49 years in good health and CMV-seronegative.

This chain connects TRBV7-2 to TRBJ1-2; the D gene is possibly TRBD1 (6 bases). There are 15 residues in the CDR3. Germline CDR1 SGHTA, CDR2 FQGNSA. The V end was cut by 5 bases, the J end by 4 bases, with 17 bases between. The CDR3 nucleotides read TGTGCCAGCAGCCAACAGGGTTCTGCCGTCTATGGCTACACCTTC. Translating gives CASSQQGSAVYGYTF.

The chain couples TRBV2 to TRBJ2-5, with D possibly TRBD1 on 7 matching bases. The J call is in doubt because the DNA end fits TRBJ2-7 better. The CDR3 sequence is 17 residues long. Germline V gives CDR1 SNHLY, CDR2 FYNNEI. The CDR3 is CASSEGFPFDRDSEQYF. The CDR3 DNA reads as TGTGCCAGCAGTGAAGGTTTTCCGTTCGACAGGGACTCCGAGCAGTACTTC.

The V call is TRBV5-5, the J call TRBJ1-3; 9 nucleotides agree with TRBD1. Germline V CDR1 and CDR2: SGHKS, YYEKEE (reference sequence). The trim removed 3 bases at V and 4 bases at J, leaving 5 bases unmatched. This CDR3 is built from 15 residues. Here the CDR3 reads CASSSQGARGNTIYF. The CDR3 coding sequence is TGTGCCAGCAGCTCACAGGGGGCGAGGGGAAACACCATATATTTT.

Concerning this clone itself: Other DNA sequences within the sample encode an identical CDR3. This sequence joins TRBV18 and TRBJ1-4; D gene uncertain. V lost 3 bases and J lost 0, with 11 bases in between. The germline gives CDR1 KGHSH, CDR2 LQKENI. The CDR3 spans 16 residues. The CDR3: CASSPFDSATNEKLFF. Written as DNA, the CDR3 is TGTGCCAGCTCACCGTTTGATAGTGCAACTAATGAAAAACTGTTTTTT.

The sample holds one count of this clone. CDR3 amino acids: CASSAGETYEQYF. For the CDR3, the DNA is TGTGCCAGCAGCGCAGGGGAGACCTACGAGCAGTACTTC. V and J are TRBV9 and TRBJ2-7; maybe TRBD1 (6 bases). The CDR3 has 13 residues. The V and J ends lost 3 bases and 2 bases respectively, with 9 bases between them. Germline CDR1 SGDLS, CDR2 YYNGEE.

The chain uses TRBV9 and TRBJ1-3, with no clear D. The CDR3 is 15 amino acids. V dropped 1 base and J dropped 0 bases, with 8 bases sitting between them. Germline CDR1 reads SGDLS; CDR2 reads YYNGEE. The CDR3 is CASSVSLYSGNTIYF. In DNA, the CDR3 is TGTGCCAGCAGCGTATCTTTGTACTCTGGAAACACCATATATTTT.

This clone was seen just once. The chain uses TRBV4-3 and TRBJ2-1, with 7 nucleotides matching TRBD1. Unmatched junction bases numbered 22, after V lost 4 bases and J lost 7 bases. The CDR3 spans 19 residues. Germline-derived CDR1 and CDR2 are LGHNA and YSLEER. The CDR3: CASSPHPRGGRGSGNEQFF. As DNA, the CDR3 is TGCGCCAGCAGCCCTCACCCACGAGGGGGCAGGGGATCGGGGAATGAGCAGTTCTTC.

The rearrangement joins TRBV5-1 to TRBJ1-2, with D perhaps matching TRBD1 (6 bases). The CDR3 runs 15 residues. Between the trimmed V and J ends, which lost 0 bases and 5 bases, there was a span of 14 bases. Germline V gene lookup returns CDR1 SGHRS and CDR2 YFSETQ. The CDR3 sequence: CASSLDGGRSYGYTF. As DNA, the CDR3 is TGCGCCAGCAGCTTGGACGGGGGGCGCAGTTATGGCTACACCTTC. Using reference TRBV5-1 and TRBJ1-2 for the parts outside the CDR3, the full variable domain is KAGVTQTPRYLIKTRGQQVTLSCSPISGHRSVSWYQQTPGQGLQFLFEYFSETQRNKGNFPGRFSGRQFSNSRSEMNVSTLELGDSALYLCASSLDGGRSYGYTFGSGTRLTVV.

The chain couples TRBV30 to TRBJ1-5; 7 nucleotides agree with TRBD1. CDR1 is GTSNPN, CDR2 SVGIG, per germline (reference sequence). The CDR3 loop spans 11 amino acids. The trim removed 5 bases at V and 9 bases at J, leaving 4 bases unmatched. The CDR3 nucleotides are TGTGCCTGGGGCTACAGGGGGCCCCAGCATTTT. Encoded protein: CAWGYRGPQHF. The whole variable domain, remainder taken from reference TRBV30 and TRBJ1-5, is SQTIHQWPATLVQPVGSPLSLECTVEGTSNPNLYWYRQAAGRGLQLLFYSVGIGQISSEVPQNLSASRPQDRQFILSSKKLLLSDSGFYLCAWGYRGPQHFGDGTRLSIL.

The V call is TRBV19, the J call TRBJ1-2; 8 bases map to TRBD1. Germline V gene lookup returns CDR1 LNHDA and CDR2 SQIVND (reference sequence). The V segment lost 6 bases and the J segment 0 bases; nucleotides outside the gene matches: 9. The CDR3 consists of 16 residues. The CDR3 spells CASSAVGQASNYGYTF. CDR3 bases: TGTGCCAGTAGCGCCGTGGGACAGGCATCTAACTATGGCTACACCTTC.

The rearrangement joins TRBV25-1 to TRBJ2-1; a weak D match, TRBD2 (5 bases). CDR1 is MGHDK, CDR2 SYGVNS, per germline. Trimming cost V 5 bases and J 8 bases, with 19 bases left between them. This CDR3 has 15 residues. CDR3 coding DNA: TGTGCCAGCAGTTTTCCGGGAAAGATACAATATGAGCAGTTCTTC. As protein: CASSFPGKIQYEQFF.

This chain connects TRBV15 to TRBJ1-3; possibly TRBD1 for D (6 bases). Germline lookup yields CDR1 LNHNV and CDR2 YYDKDF (reference sequence). This CDR3 has 17 amino acids. With 5 bases removed from V and 4 bases from J, the gap between germline ends came to 21 bases. The CDR3 sequence: CATSQRPYPGVGNTIYF. The CDR3 DNA sequence: TGTGCCACCAGCCAGAGGCCTTATCCAGGGGTAGGAAACACCATATATTTT.

The V gene is TRBV6-5, the J gene TRBJ2-6, with a possible D match to TRBD2 (6 bases). CDR1 and CDR2 from the germline V gene are MNHEY and SVGAGI. Trimming removed 2 bases from V and 2 bases from J, with 7 bases in between. CDR3 length: 15 amino acids. The CDR3 sequence is CASSYGGTGANVLTF. The CDR3 DNA reads as TGTGCCAGCAGTTACGGCGGGACTGGGGCCAACGTCCTGACTTTC.

In regard to this clone: The germline gene is not matched at one end of the junction; a read error may be the cause. The CDR3 protein is CTSSLAGGRTGELFF. Here the CDR3 DNA reads TGTACCAGCAGCTTAGCGGGGGGGCGAACCGGGGAGCTGTTTTTT. The rearrangement uses TRBV11-2 and TRBJ2-2; 11 bases are shared with TRBD2. There are 15 residues in the CDR3. Germline-derived CDR1 and CDR2 are SGHAT and FQNNGV.

The rearrangement joins TRBV11-2 to TRBJ2-5, with 8 bases that match TRBD2. Losses at the gene ends were 5 bases for V and 4 bases for J; bases not matched to a gene: 15. CDR1 and CDR2 (germline): SGHAT, FQNNGV. The CDR3 covers 17 residues. CDR3 bases: TGTGCCAGCAGCCCTAGAGGGGCGGGGGGTCTAGGAGAGACCCAGTACTTC. This sequence encodes CASSPRGAGGLGETQYF.

V usage is TRBV10-1 and J usage is TRBJ2-7; the match to TRBD1 covers 7 bases. After removal of 5 bases from V and 2 bases from J, the junction contained 3 bases not matched to a gene. This CDR3 is built from 13 residues. CDR1 and CDR2 from the germline V gene are WNHNN and SYGVQD (reference sequence). CDR3 region: CASSHRGAYEQYF. CDR3 nucleotide sequence: TGCGCCAGCAGTCACAGGGGAGCCTACGAGCAGTACTTC.

The DNA for the CDR3 is TGTGCCAGCAGCTTAGGCCGGGACAGTTTTAATGAAAAACTGTTTTTT. This gives the protein CASSLGRDSFNEKLFF. The chain recombines TRBV7-9 with TRBJ1-4, with TRBD1 identical over 7 bases. Trimming cost V 1 base and J 4 bases; bases outside gene matches: 6. Germline lookup yields CDR1 SEHNR and CDR2 FQNEAQ (reference sequence). The CDR3 runs to 16 residues.